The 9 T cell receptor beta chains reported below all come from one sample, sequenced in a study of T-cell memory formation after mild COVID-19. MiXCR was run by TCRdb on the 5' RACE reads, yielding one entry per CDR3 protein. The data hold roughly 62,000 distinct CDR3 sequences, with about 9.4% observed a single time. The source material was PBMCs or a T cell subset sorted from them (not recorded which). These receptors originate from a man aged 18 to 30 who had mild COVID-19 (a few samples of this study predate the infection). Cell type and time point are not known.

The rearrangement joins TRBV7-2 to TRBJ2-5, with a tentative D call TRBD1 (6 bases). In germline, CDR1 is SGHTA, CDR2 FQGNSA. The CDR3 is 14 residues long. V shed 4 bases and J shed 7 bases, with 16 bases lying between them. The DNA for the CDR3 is TGTGCCAGCAGCTCCTGGGGGCCGCCCGTGACCCAGTACTTC. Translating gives CASSSWGPPVTQYF.

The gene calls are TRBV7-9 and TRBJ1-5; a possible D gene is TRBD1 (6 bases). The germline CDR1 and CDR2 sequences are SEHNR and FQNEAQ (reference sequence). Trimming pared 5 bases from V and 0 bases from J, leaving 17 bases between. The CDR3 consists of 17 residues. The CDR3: CASSSYEGGYSNQPQHF. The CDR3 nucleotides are TGTGCCAGCAGCAGTTACGAAGGGGGATATAGCAATCAGCCCCAGCATTTT.

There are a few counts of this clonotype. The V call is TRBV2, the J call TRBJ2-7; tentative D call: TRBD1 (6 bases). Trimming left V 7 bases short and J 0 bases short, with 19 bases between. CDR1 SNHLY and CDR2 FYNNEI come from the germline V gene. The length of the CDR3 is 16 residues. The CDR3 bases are TGTGCCAGCACCTTCGGGCAGGGGACGAGCTCCTACGAGCAGTACTTC. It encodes CASTFGQGTSSYEQYF. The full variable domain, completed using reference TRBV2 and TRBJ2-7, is EPEVTQTPSHQVTQMGQEVILRCVPISNHLYFYWYRQILGQKVEFLVSFYNNEISEKSEIFDDQFSVERPDGSNFTLKIRSTKLEDSAMYFCASTFGQGTSSYEQYFGPGTRLTVT.

In DNA, the CDR3 is TGTGCCAGCAGACCCGACAGGGTGAACACTGAAGCTTTCTTT. Protein: CASRPDRVNTEAFF. This chain uses TRBV7-2 with TRBJ1-1; 7 bases agree with TRBD1. CDR1 and CDR2 from the germline V gene are SGHTA and FQGNSA. This CDR3 is built from 14 residues. J was trimmed by 0 bases and V by 6 bases; bases with no gene match: 4.

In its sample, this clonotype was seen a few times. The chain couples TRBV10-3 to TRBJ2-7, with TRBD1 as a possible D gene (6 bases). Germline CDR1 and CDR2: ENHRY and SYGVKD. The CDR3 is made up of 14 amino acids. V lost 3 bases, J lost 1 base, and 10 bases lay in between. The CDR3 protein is CAISDPTGSYEQYF. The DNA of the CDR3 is TGTGCCATCAGTGACCCGACAGGATCCTACGAGCAGTACTTC.

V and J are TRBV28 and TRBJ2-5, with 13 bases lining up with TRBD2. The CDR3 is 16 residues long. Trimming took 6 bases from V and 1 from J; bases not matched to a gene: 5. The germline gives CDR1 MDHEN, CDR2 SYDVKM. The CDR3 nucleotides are TGTGCCAGCAGCGGACTAGCGGGGGCATTCCAAGAGACCCAGTACTTC. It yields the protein CASSGLAGAFQETQYF.

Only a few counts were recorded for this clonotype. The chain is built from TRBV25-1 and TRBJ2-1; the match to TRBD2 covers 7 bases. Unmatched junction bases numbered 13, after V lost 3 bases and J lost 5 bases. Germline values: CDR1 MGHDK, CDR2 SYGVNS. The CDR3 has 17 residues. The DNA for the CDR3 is TGTGCCAGCAGTGAGGGAACTAGCGCTTCGGTGGACAATGAGCAGTTCTTC. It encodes CASSEGTSASVDNEQFF.

The CDR3 is CASSPTTTGNYGYTF. The CDR3 DNA is TGTGCCAGCAGCCCCACTACGACAGGGAATTATGGCTACACCTTC. The genes are TRBV9 and TRBJ1-2; 7 positions agree with TRBD1. The CDR3 runs 15 residues. The V gene's germline CDR1 is SGDLS and CDR2 YYNGEE. The trim removed 4 bases at V and 5 bases at J, leaving 11 bases unmatched.

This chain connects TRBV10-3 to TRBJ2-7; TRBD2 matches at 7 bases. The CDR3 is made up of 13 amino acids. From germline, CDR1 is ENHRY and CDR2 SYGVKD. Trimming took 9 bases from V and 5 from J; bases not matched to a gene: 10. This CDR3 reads CAIRGLERNEQYF. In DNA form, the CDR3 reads TGTGCCATTAGAGGACTAGAACGGAACGAGCAGTACTTC.